The 23 T cell receptor beta chains presented below share a single source sample, sequenced in a study of T-cell memory formation after mild COVID-19. Using its own MiXCR run on the 5' RACE reads, TCRdb lists one record per CDR3 protein. This table has under 350,000 distinct CDR3 sequences, around 15% appearing once. Sequenced: PBMCs or a T cell subset sorted from them (not recorded which). The receptor source for this set is a man aged 18-30 years who had mild COVID-19 (a few samples of this study predate the infection). Cell type and time point are not known.

In its sample, this clonotype was seen many times. V and J are TRBV12-3 or TRBV12-4 and TRBJ1-2, with 10 bases fitting TRBD1. This CDR3 is 13 amino acids long. After removal of 7 bases from V and 4 bases from J, the junction contained 3 bases not matched to a gene. The CDR3 here is CASTRTGGYGYTF. DNA of the CDR3: TGTGCCAGCACCCGGACAGGGGGCTATGGCTACACCTTC.

This clonotype was seen only a few times. The chain has TRBV4-3 and TRBJ2-2; D remains ambiguous. The CDR3 covers 16 residues. The V and J ends lost 0 bases and 7 bases respectively, with 15 bases between them. Germline V lookup: CDR1 LGHNA, CDR2 YSLEER. This CDR3 reads CASSQDRARVGGELFF. The DNA for the CDR3 is TGCGCCAGCAGCCAAGATCGCGCCCGGGTGGGCGGGGAGCTGTTTTTT.

Remarks on this clonotype: At one boundary the junction diverges from the germline segment, which might be a read error. The CDR3 sequence: CASYDRAGKNTGAFF. CDR3 DNA sequence: TGTGCCAGCTATGACAGGGCGGGGAAGAACACTGGAGCTTTCTTT. The V gene is TRBV2, the J gene TRBJ1-1; 7 nucleotides agree with TRBD1. The CDR3 is 15 residues long. Per the germline V gene, CDR1 is SNHLY and CDR2 is FYNNEI.

This clonotype has ten or more counts. The chain is built from TRBV7-2 and TRBJ2-1; no firm D call. V shed 5 bases and J shed 8 bases, with 19 bases lying between them. The germline CDR1 and CDR2 sequences are SGHTA and FQGNSA. The CDR3 totals 15 residues. The CDR3 coding sequence is TGTGCCAGCAGCACCGACCGGGTCCCAGGCCATGAGCAGTTCTTC. It encodes CASSTDRVPGHEQFF.

The chain joins TRBV29-1 to TRBJ2-3, with D perhaps TRBD1 (5 bases). Germline V gene lookup returns CDR1 SQVTM and CDR2 ANQGSEA. This CDR3 is built from 13 residues. V was trimmed by 6 bases and J by 3 bases, leaving 13 bases between them. CDR3 coding DNA: TGCAGCGTCTCGACAGTTATGACAGATACGCAGTATTTT. Translation: CSVSTVMTDTQYF.

This clonotype has at least ten counts. The V and J genes are TRBV11-3 and TRBJ2-1; 9 bases are shared with TRBD1. V shed 5 bases and J 6 bases; nucleotides not matched to a gene: 8. Germline V CDR1 and CDR2: SGHNT, YENEEA. The CDR3 covers 15 residues. This CDR3 reads CASSAQGALGNEQFF. In DNA form, the CDR3 reads TGTGCCAGCAGCGCACAGGGGGCTCTGGGCAATGAGCAGTTCTTC.

This clonotype was observed a handful of times. This sequence joins TRBV3-1 and TRBJ1-3; D not resolved. The CDR3 runs to 14 residues. CDR1 is LGHDT, CDR2 YNNKEL, per germline (reference sequence). The V end was cut by 2 bases, the J end by 5 bases, with 10 bases between. DNA for the CDR3: TGTGCCAGCAGCCAAAGGGCAGAAAGAAACACCATATATTTT. Its translation: CASSQRAERNTIYF. Full variable domain (outside the CDR3, taken from reference TRBV3-1 and TRBJ1-3): DTAVSQTPKYLVTQMGNDKSIKCEQNLGHDTMYWYKQDSKKFLKIMFSYNNKELIINETVPNRFSPKSPDKAHLNLHINSLELGDSAVYFCASSQRAERNTIYFGEGSWLTVV.

There are a few counts of this clonotype. In DNA form, the CDR3 reads TGTGCCAGCAGCCAAACGGCCGGCGATCTAACCGAGCAGTACGTC. As protein: CASSQTAGDLTEQYV. The chain joins TRBV11-2 to TRBJ2-7; the D is unclear. Germline lookup yields CDR1 SGHAT and CDR2 FQNNGV. Trimming took off 5 bases at V and 6 bases at J, with 20 bases between the two ends. The length of the CDR3 is 15 residues.

The chain carries TRBV20-1 and TRBJ2-1; D is possibly TRBD1 (5 bases). Trimming removed 5 bases at V and 1 base at J, with 15 bases between. Germline CDR1 and CDR2: DFQATT and SNEGSKA (reference sequence). The CDR3 has 15 residues. The CDR3 here is CSAPLQGLSYNEQFF. The CDR3 bases are TGCAGTGCTCCCCTTCAGGGTTTATCCTACAATGAGCAGTTCTTC.

The chain couples TRBV20-1 to TRBJ1-4; the D is unclear. V was cut by 3 bases and J by 0 bases, with 8 bases left in between. Germline assignment: CDR1 DFQATT and CDR2 SNEGSKA (reference sequence). CDR3 size: 14 residues. The CDR3 sequence: CSASNPATNEKLFF. The CDR3 DNA follows: TGCAGTGCTAGCAATCCTGCAACTAATGAAAAACTGTTTTTT.

This clonotype was seen just once. The rearrangement links TRBV12-3 or TRBV12-4 to TRBJ1-4; D ambiguous. V was trimmed by 6 bases and J by 9 bases, leaving 17 bases between them. The length of the CDR3 is 14 residues. In DNA form, the CDR3 reads TGTGCCAGCAGCCCGAGCCCCGGGGTGCAAAAACTGTTTTTT. Residues: CASSPSPGVQKLFF.

V and J are TRBV30 and TRBJ2-3; tentatively, D is TRBD2 (7 bases). CDR1 is GTSNPN and CDR2 is SVGIG in the germline V gene (reference sequence). V was shortened by 3 bases and J by 4 bases, with 17 bases between the two germline ends. The CDR3 spans 15 residues. The CDR3 bases are TGTGCCTGGAGGATAAGGGGGGGGCTCGCAGATACGCAGTATTTT. Translating it yields CAWRIRGGLADTQYF. The whole variable domain, remainder taken from reference TRBV30 and TRBJ2-3, is SQTIHQWPATLVQPVGSPLSLECTVEGTSNPNLYWYRQAAGRGLQLLFYSVGIGQISSEVPQNLSASRPQDRQFILSSKKLLLSDSGFYLCAWRIRGGLADTQYFGPGTRLTVL.

This clonotype was recorded many times. The rearrangement joins TRBV7-2 to TRBJ2-7; TRBD1 agrees at 8 bases. Germline lookup yields CDR1 SGHTA and CDR2 FQGNSA. The CDR3 totals 13 residues. V lost 5 bases to trimming and J lost 6 bases; unmatched junction nucleotides: 6. The CDR3: CASSLGTGREQYV. CDR3 in DNA: TGTGCCAGCAGCCTCGGGACAGGACGCGAGCAGTACGTC.

This sequence joins TRBV7-2 and TRBJ2-3; D not certain. CDR1 SGHTA and CDR2 FQGNSA come from the germline V gene. V was trimmed by 3 bases and J by 6 bases, leaving 10 bases between them. The CDR3 has 13 residues. The CDR3 DNA follows: TGTGCCAGCAGCTTCACCGGTGGGGATACGCAGTATTTT. Its translation: CASSFTGGDTQYF.

The chain links TRBV7-9 to TRBJ1-4; D call uncertain. CDR3 size: 13 residues. Germline CDR1 SEHNR, CDR2 FQNEAQ (reference sequence). The ends were cut back, 5 bases at V and 6 bases at J, with 10 bases in the middle. The CDR3, as DNA: TGTGCCAGCAGCGCCTTCAAGGATGAAAAACTGTTTTTT. Translated: CASSAFKDEKLFF.

This chain joins TRBV5-6 and TRBJ1-5, with D maybe TRBD1 (6 bases). Per germline, CDR1 SGHDT and CDR2 YYEEEE. The length of the CDR3 is 16 residues. V was pared by 4 bases and J by 3 bases, with 17 bases between. The DNA of the CDR3 is TGTGCCAGCAGCCCTCACCCAAACAGGGACAATCAGCCCCAGCATTTT. It codes for CASSPHPNRDNQPQHF.

The DNA of the CDR3 is TGTGCCAGCAGCTTAGATCCGGCCTACAATGAGCAGTTCTTC. This translates into CASSLDPAYNEQFF. This chain connects TRBV7-9 to TRBJ2-1; D is unclear. CDR1 is SEHNR and CDR2 is FQNEAQ in the germline V gene (reference sequence). V dropped 1 base and J dropped 2 bases, with 6 bases sitting between them. The CDR3 extends over 14 amino acids.

The V gene is TRBV28, the J gene TRBJ2-5; D remains ambiguous. Between the trimmed V and J ends, which lost 7 bases and 9 bases, there was a span of 12 bases. Germline V gives CDR1 MDHEN, CDR2 SYDVKM. This CDR3 is 11 amino acids long. The CDR3 region is CASTTSGAQYF. As DNA, the CDR3 is TGTGCCAGCACCACCTCGGGTGCCCAGTACTTC. Full variable domain (outside the CDR3, taken from reference TRBV28 and TRBJ2-5): DVKVTQSSRYLVKRTGEKVFLECVQDMDHENMFWYRQDPGLGLRLIYFSYDVKMKEKGDIPEGYSVSREKKERFSLILESASTNQTSMYLCASTTSGAQYFGPGTRLLVL.

This clonotype has at least ten counts. The V and J genes are TRBV5-1 and TRBJ2-1; no definite D call. CDR1 is SGHRS and CDR2 is YFSETQ in the germline V gene. The CDR3 extends over 11 amino acids. Trimming pared 5 bases from V and 7 bases from J, leaving 7 bases between. Here the CDR3 reads CASSYLNEQFF. The CDR3 DNA follows: TGCGCCAGCAGTTATCTTAATGAGCAGTTCTTC.

This clonotype was seen a few times. For the CDR3, the DNA is TGTGCCAGCAGTTGGACCAAGTATAATTCACCCCTCCACTTT. Translated, it gives CASSWTKYNSPLHF. The chain is built from TRBV6-2 or TRBV6-3 and TRBJ1-6; D is unclear. Germline-derived CDR1 and CDR2 are MNHEY and SVGEGT. The ends were cut back, 4 bases at V and 4 bases at J, with 8 bases in the middle. The CDR3 has 14 amino acids.

This clonotype was recorded many times. The J gene is TRBJ2-2, the V gene TRBV20-1, with 11 nucleotides matching TRBD1. The CDR3 contains 17 residues. Losses at the gene ends were 4 bases for V and 0 bases for J; bases not matched to a gene: 7. Germline V lookup: CDR1 DFQATT, CDR2 SNEGSKA (reference sequence). The CDR3 loop reads CSAKGQGASSNTGELFF. CDR3 sequence (DNA): TGCAGTGCTAAAGGACAGGGGGCCTCTTCGAACACCGGGGAGCTGTTTTTT.

A few counts support this clonotype. This chain connects TRBV6-1 to TRBJ1-1; tentatively, D is TRBD1 (5 bases). Germline V gene lookup returns CDR1 MNHNS and CDR2 SASEGT. The CDR3 totals 12 residues. Trimming took 10 bases from V and 5 from J, leaving 14 bases between them. The CDR3 sequence: CAMSGTGTEAFF. CDR3 DNA sequence: TGTGCCATGTCAGGGACCGGGACTGAAGCTTTCTTT.

CDR3: CSATREGPTDTQYF. Here the CDR3 DNA reads TGCAGCGCCACTAGGGAGGGGCCGACAGATACGCAGTATTTT. The rearrangement joins TRBV29-1 to TRBJ2-3, with TRBD2 matching over 7 bases. Unmatched junction bases numbered 10, after V lost 7 bases and J lost 3 bases. The CDR3 sequence is 14 residues long. Germline CDR1 and CDR2: SQVTM and ANQGSEA.